This entry lists 4 T cell receptor beta chains sequenced from one sample in a study of blood T cell repertoires in COVID-19. TCRdb's copy holds only in-frame clones and misses some; the assay was immunoSEQ multiplex PCR. The sample carries over 70,000 clones, 80% to 95% recorded once. The sample comprised peripheral blood. The source is a human donor with active COVID-19. The donor label of this sample is uncertain.

The V call is TRBV3-1 (or the pseudogene TRBV3-2), the J call TRBJ2-5, with 9 bases matching TRBD2. CDR1 is LGHDT and CDR2 is YNNKEL in the germline V gene (reference sequence). This CDR3 contains 17 residues. J lost 4 bases, V lost 0 bases, and 9 bases had no gene match. The CDR3: CASSQDRWGGGVETQYF. Written as DNA, the CDR3 is TGTGCCAGCAGCCAAGACCGCTGGGGCGGGGGGGTAGAGACCCAGTACTTC.

The V call is TRBV11-2, the J call TRBJ2-7; D gene unclear. The V end lost 5 bases, the J end lost 1 base, and 3 bases lay between the germline ends. The CDR3 spans 11 residues. Germline V gene data show CDR1 as SGHAT and CDR2 as FQNNGV. The CDR3 here is CASSRSYEQYF. In nucleotides, the CDR3 is TGTGCCAGCAGCCGGTCCTACGAGCAGTACTTC.

The V call is TRBV6-5, the J call TRBJ2-7; 7 positions match TRBD2. From germline, CDR1 is MNHEY and CDR2 SVGAGI. This CDR3 contains 12 residues. Unmatched junction bases numbered 4, after V lost 6 bases and J lost 5 bases. The CDR3 DNA reads as TGTGCCAGCAGGTGGGAGGGGAACGAGCAGTACTTC. Its protein is CASRWEGNEQYF.

The genes are TRBV10-3 and TRBJ2-3, with 9 bases matching TRBD1. The junction had 5 bases not matched to a gene; V was cut back by 4 bases and J by 0 bases. CDR3 length: 16 residues. Germline-derived CDR1 and CDR2 are ENHRY and SYGVKD. The CDR3 sequence is CAISGWTGDSTDTQYF. CDR3 DNA: TGTGCCATCAGTGGATGGACAGGGGATAGCACAGATACGCAGTATTTT.